This T cell receptor beta chain comes out of a study of shared clonotypes between healthy human individuals. Study at large: Per-donor plates numbered three CD4 naive, three CD4 memory, two CD8 naive and one CD8 memory.

This CDR3 spans 14 amino acids. V was trimmed by 5 bases and J by 2 bases, leaving 10 bases between them. The germline CDR1 and CDR2 sequences are WSHSY and SAAADI. Negatively enriched CD4+ T cells were divided by CD45RA into naive and memory. Measured with immunoSEQ multiplex PCR; TCRdb has only the in-frame clones, and not every one. The sample contains about 610,000 clones, almost 97% of which appear only once. This TCR was sampled from a woman in her twenties or thirties in good health. The chain couples TRBV10-2 to TRBJ1-5; D uncertain. Source material: naive CD4+ T cells sorted from blood. The sample's subset: CD45RA+ positively selected. The CDR3 spells CASSRSIGNQPQHF. The CDR3 bases are TGCGCCAGCAGTCGCAGTATAGGCAATCAGCCCCAGCATTTT.